The clone carrying this T cell receptor (beta chain) has more than one count but fewer than ten. The sample comes from a study of blood T cell repertoires in COVID-19. Study at large: Donors in the United States, Italy and Spain gave samples during acute or convalescent COVID-19. PBMCs, B-cell-depleted T cells, or T cells provided the cDNA or gDNA that made up the material.

This table comes from immunoSEQ multiplex PCR, and its TCRdb copy is limited to in-frame clones, with some not included. The table records approximately 330,000 clones, roughly 89% of them present only once. Seattle patients were enrolled during active infection and followed longitudinally. Losses at the gene ends were 5 bases for V and 3 bases for J; bases not matched to a gene: 8. The CDR3 sequence is 15 residues long. Germline-derived CDR1 and CDR2 are ENHRY and SYGVKD. Material: peripheral blood. This rearrangement joins TRBV10-3 to TRBJ2-7, with 9 bases identical to TRBD2. The sequence was collected from a woman between 40 and 50 years old with COVID-19, enrolled during active disease. The CDR3 reads CAISKGLADLYEQYF. The CDR3 DNA sequence: TGTGCCATCAGTAAGGGACTAGCCGACCTCTACGAGCAGTACTTC.